This entry features one T cell receptor beta chain sequence. Its target is unknown. This sample was taken from a study of cytotoxic CD8 clonotypes in ibrutinib-treated CLL. Study summary: Among patients, 24 responded partially and 2 completely; some 15 then stayed remitted and 12 progressed after median around 66 months.

Profiled with immunoSEQ multiplex PCR; TCRdb holds only in-frame clones, not every one. The table shows 150,000 to 250,000 clones, with 55% to 85% occurring only once. Germline loops: CDR1 LNHNV, CDR2 YYDKDF (reference sequence). This CDR3 contains 14 residues. The ends were cut back, 0 bases at V and 3 bases at J, with 8 bases in the middle. As input for TCR beta libraries, roughly 2.1 micrograms of genomic DNA came from cryopreserved PBMCs. Whole-study results and caveats: At the start, clonality exceeded age-matched healthy donors and followed circulating CD8+ T-cell counts. Treatment saw public clonotypes, which were uncommon, either contract or stay stable.

J is TRBJ2-5 and V is TRBV15; D call uncertain. The input for sequencing was PBMCs, taken after 24 months of ibrutinib treatment. The TCR was taken from a human donor with chronic lymphocytic leukemia. The CDR3 sequence: CATSRDSTEETQYF. CDR3 in DNA: TGTGCCACCAGCAGAGATAGCACGGAAGAGACCCAGTACTTC. The full variable domain, rest sourced from reference TRBV15 and TRBJ2-5, is DAMVIQNPRYQVTQFGKPVTLSCSQTLNHNVMYWYQQKSSQAPKLLFHYYDKDFNNEADTPDNFQSRRPNTSFCFLDIRSPGLGDTAMYLCATSRDSTEETQYFGPGTRLLVL.